This T cell receptor beta chain was obtained from a study of T cell responses to AZD1222 COVID-19 vaccine. The CDR3 is 11 amino acids. Germline V gives CDR1 MDHEN, CDR2 SYDVKM. V was shortened by 5 bases and J by 10 bases, with 11 bases between the two germline ends. Sequencing was performed with immunoSEQ multiplex PCR; in TCRdb, only in-frame clones are kept and a portion is missing. The sample carries 95,000 to 150,000 clones, around 93% recorded once. Findings and caveats of the study: The breadth and depth of Spike-specific TCRs increased once two AZD1222 doses had been given. None of the repertoires were sampled until the peak T cell response had passed. Seropositive status at baseline applied to only a handful of AZD1222 recipients.

Points on this clone: The target antigen is unknown.

This material consisted of peripheral blood, taken on day 0 of AZD1222 vaccination. The clonotype originates from an adult in good health. The chain links TRBV28 to TRBJ1-1, with D maybe TRBD1 (5 bases). The CDR3 loop reads CASSPRRGAFF. The CDR3 nucleotides are TGTGCCAGCAGTCCCCGAAGGGGAGCTTTCTTT.